The rows below give T cell receptor beta chains drawn from one sample of a study of identifying expanded T cells in peripheral blood. Produced via immunoSEQ multiplex PCR; TCRdb's table is partial and in-frame only. The sample has roughly 63,000 clones; about 83% are singletons. The material sequenced was blood. These TCRs come from a person aged 18 to 69 in good health. CDR3s include the opening cysteine and the closing phenylalanine or tryptophan. The D gene is left open where the match is weak. Clone sizes are given selectively: once, few, many, or a class where the clone is expanded.

j_gene,v_gene,d_gene,abundance,CDR3aa,CDR3nt
TRBJ1-5,TRBV27,.,.,CASSRDSRDQPQHF,TGTGCCAGCAGCCGAGACAGTCGTGATCAGCCCCAGCATTTT
TRBJ2-5,TRBV30,.,.,CAWSGGETQYF,TGTGCCTGGAGTGGGGGAGAGACCCAGTACTTC
TRBJ2-1,TRBV4-3,.,.,CASSQGGSGNNEQFF,TGCGCCAGCAGCCAAGGGGGGAGTGGCAATAATGAGCAGTTCTTC
TRBJ1-1,TRBV4-1,.,.,CASSQDTNTEAFF,TGCGCCAGCAGCCAAGATACCAACACTGAAGCTTTCTTT
TRBJ1-1,TRBV29-1,.,once,CSVSRAPTNTEAFF,TGCAGCGTTTCCAGAGCTCCTACTAACACTGAAGCTTTCTTT
TRBJ1-1,TRBV6-5,.,.,CASSRQRMNTEAFF,TGTGCCAGCAGTCGACAGCGCATGAACACTGAAGCTTTCTTT
TRBJ1-1,TRBV5-1,.,few,CASSLDGYTEAFF,TGCGCCAGCAGCTTGGATGGGTACACTGAAGCTTTCTTT
TRBJ2-7,TRBV7-9,.,.,CASSLAPWNEQYF,TGTGCCAGCAGCTTAGCCCCTTGGAACGAGCAGTACTTC
TRBJ1-1,TRBV5-4,.,.,CASRSDRLNTEAFF,TGTGCCAGCAGATCCGACAGACTGAACACTGAAGCTTTCTTT
TRBJ2-2,TRBV14,TRBD1,.,CASSLRTGGYTGELFF,TGTGCCAGCAGCCTCCGGACAGGGGGGTACACCGGGGAGCTGTTTTTT
TRBJ2-1,TRBV19,TRBD2,.,CASSMDRTSGYNEQFF,TGTGCCAGTAGTATGGACCGGACTAGCGGCTACAATGAGCAGTTCTTC
TRBJ1-6,TRBV30,TRBD1,.,CAWSRLSGIEGAPTISYNSPLHF,TGTGCCTGGAGCCGACTGAGTGGAATAGAGGGGGCCCCTACTATCTCCTATAATTCACCCCTCCACTTT
TRBJ2-5,TRBV5-8,TRBD2,.,CASSGWTSGTETQYF,TGTGCCAGCAGCGGATGGACTAGCGGGACCGAGACCCAGTACTTC
TRBJ2-1,TRBV4-2,.,.,CASSQESVGFNEQFF,TGTGCCAGCAGCCAAGAAAGCGTGGGGTTCAATGAGCAGTTCTTC
TRBJ2-5,TRBV7-9,.,.,CASSQGGEETQYF,TGTGCCAGCAGCCAGGGGGGAGAAGAGACCCAGTACTTC
TRBJ1-2,TRBV5-1,TRBD1,.,CASSPDPGTAYGYTF,TGCGCCAGCAGCCCGGACCCAGGGACAGCCTATGGCTACACCTTC
TRBJ2-4,TRBV5-1,TRBD1,.,CASSWDDRGAKNIQYF,TGCGCCAGCAGCTGGGACGACAGGGGCGCCAAAAACATTCAGTACTTC